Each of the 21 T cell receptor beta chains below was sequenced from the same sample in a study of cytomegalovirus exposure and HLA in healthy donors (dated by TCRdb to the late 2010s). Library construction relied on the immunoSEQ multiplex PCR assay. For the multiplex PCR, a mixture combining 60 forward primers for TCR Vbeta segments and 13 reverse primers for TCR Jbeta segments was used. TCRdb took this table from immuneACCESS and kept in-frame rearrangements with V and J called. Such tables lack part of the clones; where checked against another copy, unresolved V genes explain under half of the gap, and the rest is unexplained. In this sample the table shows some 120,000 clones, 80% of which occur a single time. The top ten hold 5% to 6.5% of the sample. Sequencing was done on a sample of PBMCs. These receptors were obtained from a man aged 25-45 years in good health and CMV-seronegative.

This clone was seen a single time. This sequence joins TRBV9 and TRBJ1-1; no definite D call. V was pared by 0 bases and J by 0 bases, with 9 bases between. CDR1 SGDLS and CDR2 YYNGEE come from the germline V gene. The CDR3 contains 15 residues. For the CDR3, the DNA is TGTGCCAGCAGCGTAGGGGCAGACATGAACACTGAAGCTTTCTTT. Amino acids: CASSVGADMNTEAFF.

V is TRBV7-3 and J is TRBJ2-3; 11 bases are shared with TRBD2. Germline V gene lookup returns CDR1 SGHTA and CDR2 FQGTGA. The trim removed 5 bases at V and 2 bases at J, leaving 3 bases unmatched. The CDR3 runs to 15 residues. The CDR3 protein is CASSRTSGYTDTQYF. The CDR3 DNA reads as TGTGCCAGCAGCCGGACTAGCGGGTACACAGATACGCAGTATTTT.

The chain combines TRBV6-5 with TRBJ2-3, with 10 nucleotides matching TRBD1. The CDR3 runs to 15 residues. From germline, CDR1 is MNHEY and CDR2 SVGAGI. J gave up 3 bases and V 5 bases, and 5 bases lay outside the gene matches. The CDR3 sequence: CASSLGTGETDTQYF. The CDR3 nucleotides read TGTGCCAGCAGTCTAGGGACAGGGGAAACAGATACGCAGTATTTT.

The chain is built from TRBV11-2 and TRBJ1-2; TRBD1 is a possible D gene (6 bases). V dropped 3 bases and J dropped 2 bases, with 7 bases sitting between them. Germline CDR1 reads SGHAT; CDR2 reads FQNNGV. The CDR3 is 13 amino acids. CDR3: CASSFGQNYGYTF. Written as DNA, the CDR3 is TGTGCCAGCAGCTTTGGACAGAACTATGGCTACACCTTC.

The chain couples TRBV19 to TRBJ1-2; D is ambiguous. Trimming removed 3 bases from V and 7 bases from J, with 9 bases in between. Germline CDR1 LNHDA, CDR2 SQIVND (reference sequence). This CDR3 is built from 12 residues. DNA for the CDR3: TGTGCCAGTAGTATGGGTGGCGGTGGCTACACCTTC. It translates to CASSMGGGGYTF.

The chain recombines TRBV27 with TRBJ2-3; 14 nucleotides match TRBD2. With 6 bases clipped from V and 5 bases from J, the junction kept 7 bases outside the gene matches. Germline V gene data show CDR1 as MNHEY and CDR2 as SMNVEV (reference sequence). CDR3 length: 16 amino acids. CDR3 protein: CASRKTSGRAGDTQYF. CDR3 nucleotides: TGTGCCAGCAGGAAGACTAGCGGGAGGGCCGGAGATACGCAGTATTTT.

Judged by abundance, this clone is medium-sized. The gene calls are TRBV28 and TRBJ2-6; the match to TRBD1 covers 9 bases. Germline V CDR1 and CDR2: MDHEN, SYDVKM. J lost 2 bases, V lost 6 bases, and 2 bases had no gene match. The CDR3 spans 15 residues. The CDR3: CASSDRGAGANVLTF. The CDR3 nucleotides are TGTGCCAGCAGCGACAGGGGGGCTGGGGCCAACGTCCTGACTTTC.

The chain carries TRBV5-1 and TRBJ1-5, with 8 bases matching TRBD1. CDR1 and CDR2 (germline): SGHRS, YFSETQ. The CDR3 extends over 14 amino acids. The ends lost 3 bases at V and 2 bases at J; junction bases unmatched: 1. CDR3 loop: CASSSGQGNQPQHF. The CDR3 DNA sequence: TGCGCCAGCAGCTCGGGACAGGGCAATCAGCCCCAGCATTTT.

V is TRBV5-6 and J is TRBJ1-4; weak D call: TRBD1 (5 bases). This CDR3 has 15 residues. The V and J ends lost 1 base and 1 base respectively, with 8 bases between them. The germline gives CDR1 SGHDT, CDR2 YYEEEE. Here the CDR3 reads CASSLWGGTNEKLFF. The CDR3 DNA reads TGTGCCAGCAGCTTGTGGGGGGGAACTAATGAAAAACTGTTTTTT.

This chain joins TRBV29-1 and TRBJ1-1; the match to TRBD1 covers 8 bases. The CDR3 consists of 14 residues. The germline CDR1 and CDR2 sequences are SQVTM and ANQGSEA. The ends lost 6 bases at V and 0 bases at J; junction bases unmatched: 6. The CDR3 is CSVADRVMNTEAFF. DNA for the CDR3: TGCAGCGTCGCGGACAGGGTAATGAACACTGAAGCTTTCTTT.

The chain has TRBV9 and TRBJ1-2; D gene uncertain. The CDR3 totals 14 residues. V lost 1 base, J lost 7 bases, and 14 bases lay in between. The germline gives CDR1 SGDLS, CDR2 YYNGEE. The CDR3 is CASSVKEGSVGYTF. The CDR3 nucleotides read TGTGCCAGCAGCGTAAAGGAGGGTTCCGTTGGCTACACCTTC. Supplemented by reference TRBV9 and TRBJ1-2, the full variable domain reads DSGVTQTPKHLITATGQRVTLRCSPRSGDLSVYWYQQSLDQGLQFLIQYYNGEERAKGNILERFSAQQFPDLHSELNLSSLELGDSALYFCASSVKEGSVGYTFGSGTRLTVV.

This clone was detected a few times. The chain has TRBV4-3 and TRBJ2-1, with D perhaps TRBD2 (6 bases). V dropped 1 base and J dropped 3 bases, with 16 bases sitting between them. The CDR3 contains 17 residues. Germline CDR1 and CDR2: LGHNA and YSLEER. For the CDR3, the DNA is TGCGCCAGCAGCCAAGGTTCACGGGACTGGTTCTACAATGAGCAGTTCTTC. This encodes CASSQGSRDWFYNEQFF.

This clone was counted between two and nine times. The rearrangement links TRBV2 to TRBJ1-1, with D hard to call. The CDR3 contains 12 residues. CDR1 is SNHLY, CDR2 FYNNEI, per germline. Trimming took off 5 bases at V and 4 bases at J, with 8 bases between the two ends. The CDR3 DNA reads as TGTGCCAGCAGTTCGATAGCCACTGAAGCTTTCTTT. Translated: CASSSIATEAFF.

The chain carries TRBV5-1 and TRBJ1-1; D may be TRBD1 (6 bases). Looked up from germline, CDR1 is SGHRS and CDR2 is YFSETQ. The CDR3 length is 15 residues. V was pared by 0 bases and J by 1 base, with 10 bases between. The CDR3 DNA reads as TGCGCCAGCAGCTTGGCGACAGGTTGGAACACTGAAGCTTTCTTT. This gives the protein CASSLATGWNTEAFF.

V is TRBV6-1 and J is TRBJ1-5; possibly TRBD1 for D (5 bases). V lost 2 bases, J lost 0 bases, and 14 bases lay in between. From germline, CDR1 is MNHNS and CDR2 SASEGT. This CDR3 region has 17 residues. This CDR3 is CASSETAGGYSNQPQHF. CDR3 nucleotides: TGTGCCAGCAGTGAAACGGCGGGGGGTTATAGCAATCAGCCCCAGCATTTT.

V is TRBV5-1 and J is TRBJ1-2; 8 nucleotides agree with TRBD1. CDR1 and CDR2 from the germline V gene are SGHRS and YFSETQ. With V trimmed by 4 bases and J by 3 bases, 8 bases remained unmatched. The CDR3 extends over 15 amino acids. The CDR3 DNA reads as TGCGCCAGCAGCATGGGACAGGCATTAGACTATGGCTACACCTTC. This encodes CASSMGQALDYGYTF.

For the CDR3, the DNA is TGTGCCAGCAGGGACAGAGTTCCCCTTGAAGCTTTCTTT. Amino acid sequence: CASRDRVPLEAFF. The rearrangement uses TRBV2 and TRBJ1-1; possible D gene TRBD1, 6 bases. The CDR3 extends over 13 amino acids. The germline CDR1 and CDR2 sequences are SNHLY and FYNNEI. The V end was cut by 6 bases, the J end by 7 bases, with 15 bases between. The variable domain in full, completed from reference TRBV2 and TRBJ1-1, reads EPEVTQTPSHQVTQMGQEVILRCVPISNHLYFYWYRQILGQKVEFLVSFYNNEISEKSEIFDDQFSVERPDGSNFTLKIRSTKLEDSAMYFCASRDRVPLEAFFGQGTRLTVV.

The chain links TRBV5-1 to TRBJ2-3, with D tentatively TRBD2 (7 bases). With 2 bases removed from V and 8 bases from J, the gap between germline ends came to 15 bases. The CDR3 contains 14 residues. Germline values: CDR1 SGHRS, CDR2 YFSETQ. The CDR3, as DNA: TGCGCCAGCAGCTTCGGAACAGGGAGGGGTACGCAGTATTTT. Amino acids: CASSFGTGRGTQYF.

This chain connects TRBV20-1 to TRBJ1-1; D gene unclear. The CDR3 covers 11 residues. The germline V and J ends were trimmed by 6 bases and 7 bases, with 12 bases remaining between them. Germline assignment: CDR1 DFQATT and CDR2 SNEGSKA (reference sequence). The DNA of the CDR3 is TGCAGTGCCTTCCGGAGGAGTGAAGCTTTCTTT. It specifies CSAFRRSEAFF.

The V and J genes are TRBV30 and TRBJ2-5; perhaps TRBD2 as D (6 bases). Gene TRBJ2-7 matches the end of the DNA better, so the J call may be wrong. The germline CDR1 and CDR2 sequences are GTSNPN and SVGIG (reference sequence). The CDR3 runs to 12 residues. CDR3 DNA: TGTGCCTGGACCCCTTGGGAGGACGAGCAGTACTTC. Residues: CAWTPWEDEQYF.

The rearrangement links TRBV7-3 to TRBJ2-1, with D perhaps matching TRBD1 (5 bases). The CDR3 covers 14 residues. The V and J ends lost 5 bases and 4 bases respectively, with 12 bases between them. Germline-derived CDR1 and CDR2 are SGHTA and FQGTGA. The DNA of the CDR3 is TGTGCCAGCAGCGCGGAAAAGGGGTACAATGAGCAGTTCTTC. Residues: CASSAEKGYNEQFF.